The 24 T cell receptor beta chains below were found in one sample sequenced in a study of CD8 T cells in ankylosing spondylitis. TCRdb reprocessed the 5' RACE reads via MiXCR and lists one record per CDR3 protein. The table has 190,000 or so distinct CDR3 sequences, about 13% seen once. The material sequenced was blood, either unsorted or a sorted T cell fraction (not recorded which). The receptors were sampled from a male donor with ankylosing spondylitis or in good health (not recorded which).

This chain links TRBV12-3 or TRBV12-4 with TRBJ2-3, with 7 bases identical to TRBD1. The CDR3 totals 14 residues. V trimming: 6 bases; J trimming: 4 bases; junction bases outside the gene matches: 7. CDR3 sequence (DNA): TGTGCCAGCAGCGGCTATACAGGGGCAGATACGCAGTATTTT. This translates into CASSGYTGADTQYF.

The V call is TRBV5-1, the J call TRBJ2-7, with 7 bases matching TRBD1. This CDR3 is built from 14 residues. Germline lookup yields CDR1 SGHRS and CDR2 YFSETQ. The V and J ends lost 2 bases and 4 bases, in that order; junction bases with no gene match: 6. The CDR3 sequence is CASSFDRAWYEQYF. The CDR3 DNA is TGCGCCAGCAGCTTTGACAGGGCTTGGTACGAGCAGTACTTC.

In this sample, this clonotype turned up a few times. The chain couples TRBV18 to TRBJ2-5, with 7 bases lining up with TRBD2. Germline V gene sequence: CDR1 KGHSH, CDR2 LQKENI. The CDR3 runs to 14 residues. Losses at the gene ends were 2 bases for V and 4 bases for J; bases not matched to a gene: 4. CDR3 sequence: CASSPYSSGETQYF. The CDR3 nucleotides are TGTGCCAGCTCACCATATTCTAGCGGAGAGACCCAGTACTTC.

This sequence joins TRBV6-1 and TRBJ2-7, with 7 positions matching TRBD1. V gave up 7 bases and J gave up 1 base; unmatched junction bases: 4. The germline CDR1 and CDR2 sequences are MNHNS and SASEGT. CDR3 length: 13 residues. CDR3 sequence reads: CASIGDSSYEQYF. CDR3 nucleotide sequence: TGTGCCAGCATCGGGGACAGTTCCTACGAGCAGTACTTC.

This rearrangement joins TRBV3-1 to TRBJ2-3, with 8 bases identical to TRBD2. V was pared by 4 bases and J by 2 bases, with 11 bases of the junction left unmatched. Germline V CDR1 and CDR2: LGHDT, YNNKEL (reference sequence). The CDR3 contains 17 residues. The CDR3 bases are TGTGCCAGCAGCCCCAGCGGAGGACTAGCTATCACAGATACGCAGTATTTT. This encodes CASSPSGGLAITDTQYF.

This clonotype showed up just a few times. The chain joins TRBV25-1 to TRBJ2-1; TRBD1 might be the D (6 bases). V lost 3 bases and J 1 base, leaving 16 bases between the germline ends. In germline, CDR1 is MGHDK, CDR2 SYGVNS. The CDR3 totals 17 residues. CDR3 loop: CASSDRDTSGSYNEQFF. CDR3 coding DNA: TGTGCCAGCAGTGACCGGGACACATCCGGATCCTACAATGAGCAGTTCTTC.

The chain employs TRBV11-2 and TRBJ1-5, with 11 bases matching TRBD1. The germline V gene encodes CDR1 SGHAT and CDR2 FQNNGV. The CDR3 loop spans 17 amino acids. The J segment lost 7 bases and the V segment lost 1 base, leaving 9 bases of the junction unmatched. CDR3 DNA: TGTGCCAGCAGCTTAGGACACGGGACAGGGGGATACCAGCCCCAGCATTTT. This gives the protein CASSLGHGTGGYQPQHF.

The CDR3 nucleotides are TGTGCCATCACGACGGGACAGGGGGCTTCACCCCTCCACTTT. This gives the protein CAITTGQGASPLHF. The J gene is TRBJ1-6, the V gene TRBV6-1; TRBD1 matches 12 bases. This CDR3 is built from 14 residues. Germline CDR1 and CDR2: MNHNS and SASEGT. The junction had 7 bases not matched to a gene; V was cut back by 10 bases and J by 9 bases.

This chain connects TRBV18 to TRBJ2-1; D is undetermined. Germline values: CDR1 KGHSH, CDR2 LQKENI. V gave up 3 bases and J gave up 3 bases, with 6 bases separating them. The CDR3 totals 13 residues. CDR3 loop: CASSPAGYNEQFF. CDR3 nucleotides: TGTGCCAGCTCACCGGCAGGCTACAATGAGCAGTTCTTC.

This clonotype was recorded a few times. The CDR3, as DNA: TGTGCCAGCACCTGGACGGCACCGAACACCGGGGAGCTGTTTTTT. As protein: CASTWTAPNTGELFF. The chain combines TRBV12-3 or TRBV12-4 with TRBJ2-2; D gene unclear. The germline V and J ends were trimmed by 7 bases and 0 bases, with 12 bases remaining between them. The CDR3 totals 15 residues.

This clonotype was found a few times. The gene calls are TRBV12-3 or TRBV12-4 and TRBJ2-7; TRBD2 matches 10 bases. The V segment lost 2 bases and the J segment 2 bases; nucleotides outside the gene matches: 6. There are 16 residues in the CDR3. CDR3 protein: CASSLRGGLAAYEQYF. CDR3 DNA sequence: TGTGCCAGCAGTTTAAGAGGAGGACTAGCGGCCTACGAGCAGTACTTC.

This clonotype was seen repeatedly, ten times or more. The genes are TRBV7-2 and TRBJ2-7; no clear D. This CDR3 is 13 amino acids long. The ends were cut back, 1 base at V and 3 bases at J, with 7 bases in the middle. Germline V gene data show CDR1 as SGHTA and CDR2 as FQGNSA. CDR3 sequence: CASSLGTFYEQYF. CDR3 nucleotide sequence: TGTGCCAGCAGCTTAGGCACTTTCTACGAGCAGTACTTC.

This rearrangement joins TRBV6-5 to TRBJ1-1, with D perhaps matching TRBD1 (6 bases). The germline gives CDR1 MNHEY, CDR2 SVGAGI. The V and J ends lost 5 bases and 0 bases respectively, with 13 bases between them. This CDR3 region has 15 residues. CDR3 residues: CASSIPGELNTEAFF. Here the CDR3 DNA reads TGTGCCAGCAGTATACCAGGGGAATTGAACACTGAAGCTTTCTTT.

This clonotype has a count of ten or more. The CDR3 sequence: CASSSHPGGLEQFF. DNA for the CDR3: TGTGCCAGCAGCTCTCACCCCGGCGGCCTTGAGCAGTTCTTC. The rearrangement joins TRBV9 to TRBJ2-1; no reliable D call. The CDR3 runs to 14 residues. The V gene's germline CDR1 is SGDLS and CDR2 YYNGEE. V dropped 4 bases and J dropped 9 bases, with 17 bases sitting between them.

This rearrangement joins TRBV20-1 to TRBJ2-3, with TRBD1 identical over 7 bases. In germline, CDR1 is DFQATT, CDR2 SNEGSKA (reference sequence). The CDR3 covers 14 residues. The junction had 9 bases not matched to a gene; V was cut back by 6 bases and J by 3 bases. In DNA, the CDR3 is TGCAGTGCAACCGACAGGGAAGGGACAGATACGCAGTATTTT. This encodes CSATDREGTDTQYF.

This clonotype was detected many times. The chain employs TRBV29-1 and TRBJ2-7; 7 nucleotides agree with TRBD2. After removal of 4 bases from V and 6 bases from J, the junction contained 9 bases not matched to a gene. Germline V lookup: CDR1 SQVTM, CDR2 ANQGSEA. The CDR3 length is 13 residues. CDR3 DNA sequence: TGCAGCGTTGCACCGGGACTAAACGCCGAGCAGTACTTC. This translates into CSVAPGLNAEQYF.

The chain combines TRBV6-6 with TRBJ2-7; no reliable D call. Germline-derived CDR1 and CDR2 are MNHNY and SVGAGI (reference sequence). Trimming cost V 0 bases and J 2 bases, with 5 bases left between them. CDR3 length equals 13 residues. CDR3 residues: CASSYSMTYEQYF. The DNA of the CDR3 is TGTGCCAGCAGTTACTCGATGACCTACGAGCAGTACTTC.

This clonotype was seen ten or more times. This rearrangement joins TRBV12-3 or TRBV12-4 to TRBJ2-7; a weak D match, TRBD2 (5 bases). The CDR3 length is 15 residues. V dropped 5 bases and J dropped 3 bases, with 17 bases sitting between them. CDR3 DNA: TGTGCCAGCAGTGAGGGCTGGAGGAGTAGCTACGAGCAGTACTTC. Its protein product is CASSEGWRSSYEQYF.

The V call is TRBV20-1, the J call TRBJ1-2; TRBD1 matches at 8 bases. V gave up 2 bases and J gave up 5 bases; unmatched junction bases: 4. The CDR3 spans 13 residues. CDR1 and CDR2 from the germline V gene are DFQATT and SNEGSKA (reference sequence). CDR3 nucleotide sequence: TGCAGTGCTAGACCACGGACAGGGTATGGCTACACCTTC. Its translation: CSARPRTGYGYTF.

This clonotype was detected many times. CDR3 nucleotides: TGCAGCGTTGAAGACTCGTCTGGGGCCAACGTCCTGACTTTC. It codes for CSVEDSSGANVLTF. The rearrangement links TRBV29-1 to TRBJ2-6; D gene uncertain. The CDR3 covers 14 residues. The V and J ends lost 0 bases and 1 base respectively, with 4 bases between them. Germline V gives CDR1 SQVTM, CDR2 ANQGSEA.

In its sample, this clonotype was seen many times. This chain connects TRBV12-3 or TRBV12-4 to TRBJ2-1, with 10 bases lining up with TRBD1. CDR3 length: 14 residues. The J segment lost 6 bases and the V segment lost 9 bases, leaving 8 bases of the junction unmatched. This chain's CDR3 is CASSPGTGVNEQFF. The CDR3 coding sequence is TGTGCCAGTTCTCCAGGGACAGGGGTCAATGAGCAGTTCTTC.

This clonotype was found many times. The rearrangement links TRBV29-1 to TRBJ1-6, with D uncertain. This CDR3 is built from 18 residues. V lost 4 bases and J 4 bases, leaving 23 bases between the germline ends. Looked up from germline, CDR1 is SQVTM and CDR2 is ANQGSEA. The CDR3 region has the DNA TGCAGCGTTGGTTGCAGGTGGCTGATCCTGCGATATAATTCACCCCTCCACTTT. Protein: CSVGCRWLILRYNSPLHF.

This clonotype was counted a few times. V usage is TRBV27 and J usage is TRBJ2-5, with TRBD1 matching over 7 bases. The CDR3 length is 13 residues. Germline CDR1 is MNHEY and CDR2 is SMNVEV (reference sequence). V gave up 6 bases and J gave up 2 bases; unmatched junction bases: 3. The CDR3 is CASRGTDQETQYF. The DNA of the CDR3 is TGTGCCAGCAGGGGGACAGATCAAGAGACCCAGTACTTC.

In this sample, this clonotype turned up a few times. The chain has TRBV3-1 and TRBJ2-2, with a weak D call TRBD2 (6 bases). The CDR3 is 16 amino acids. CDR1 is LGHDT, CDR2 YNNKEL, per germline (reference sequence). With 6 bases removed from V and 3 bases from J, the gap between germline ends came to 17 bases. CDR3 sequence: CASSPKGRDYTGELFF. For the CDR3, the DNA is TGTGCCAGCAGTCCGAAGGGCCGGGACTACACCGGGGAGCTGTTTTTT.